These T cell receptor beta chains were read from a single sample in a study of blood T cell repertoires in COVID-19. Profiled with immunoSEQ multiplex PCR; TCRdb holds only in-frame clones, not every one. The table has 88,000 or so clones, about 85% seen once. The sample taken for sequencing was peripheral blood. Source of these receptors: a man aged 60 to 75 with acute or convalescent COVID-19. The CDR3 runs from the conserved cysteine through the conserved F or W. Each record gives: V gene, J gene, D gene, clone size, CDR3 DNA, CDR3 protein. D genes are given only for firm matches. Some rows have no size entry. The others give once, few or many, or a class for an expanded clone.

>TRBV30|TRBJ1-1|.|.
TGTGCCTGGAGTCACAGGGAAATTGCTTTCTTT
CAWSHREIAFF
>TRBV7-9|TRBJ2-3|TRBD1|once
TGTGCCAGCAGCGCAGGGACAGGGGGCTGGACAGATACGCAGTATTTT
CASSAGTGGWTDTQYF
>TRBV5-1|TRBJ2-2|TRBD2|.
TGCGCCAGCAGCCTCGGGACTACGAACACCGGGGAGCTGTTTTTT
CASSLGTTNTGELFF
>TRBV24-1|TRBJ1-5|.|once
TGTGCCGGAATACAGGGATTATTTAGCAATCAGCCCCAGCATTTT
CAGIQGLFSNQPQHF
>TRBV7-8|TRBJ2-7|.|.
TGTGCCAGCAGCTTGGAGGTCTACGAGCAGTACTTC
CASSLEVYEQYF
>TRBV27|TRBJ2-7|TRBD1|once
TGTGCCAGCAGCCCTATTATGGATTTAGTGGGACAGGGTTACCACGAGCAGTACTTC
CASSPIMDLVGQGYHEQYF
>TRBV18|TRBJ2-1|TRBD2|.
TGTGCCAGCTCAGCGACTAGCGGTGGCAATGAGCAGTTCTTC
CASSATSGGNEQFF
>TRBV27|TRBJ2-1|TRBD1|.
TGTGCCAGCAGCCCCCTGATTGGGGACAGGGGGCGCCCCGGCTACAATGAGCAGTTCTTC
CASSPLIGDRGRPGYNEQFF
>TRBV3-1/TRBV3-2|TRBJ2-7|TRBD2|.
TGTGCCAGCAGCCAAGGAACTAGCGGGATCTACGAGCAGTACTTC
CASSQGTSGIYEQYF
>TRBV24-1|TRBJ1-5|.|.
TGTGCCACCAGTGATTTCTCAGGGCTCAATCAGCCCCAGCATTTT
CATSDFSGLNQPQHF
>TRBV5-1|TRBJ2-7|TRBD1|.
TGCGCCAGCAGCTTACGACAGGGGAGCGACTACGAGCAGTACTTC
CASSLRQGSDYEQYF
>TRBV5-8|TRBJ2-7|TRBD2|many
TGTGCCAGCAGCTTCCAACTCCTAGCGGGGGGGCGGAACGAGCAGTACTTC
CASSFQLLAGGRNEQYF
>TRBV7-2|TRBJ2-3|TRBD2|.
TGTGCCAGCAGCTCCCCCGTTTGGGAGGGCTTTGGAGATACGCAGTATTTT
CASSSPVWEGFGDTQYF
>TRBV6-6|TRBJ1-1|.|.
TGTGCCAGCACCAGAGGCCTTACATTGAACACTGAAGCTTTCTTT
CASTRGLTLNTEAFF
>TRBV20-1|TRBJ2-3|.|.
TGCAGTGCCCGGACTCGGGATACGCAGTATTTT
CSARTRDTQYF
>TRBV5-1|TRBJ2-3|TRBD2|.
TGCGCCAGCAGCTCTAGCGGGTTCTTGGATACGCAGTATTTT
CASSSSGFLDTQYF
>TRBV5-5|TRBJ1-3|.|.
TGTGCCAGCAGCTCCGAGGGGGTTTCTGGAAACACCATATATTTT
CASSSEGVSGNTIYF
>TRBV10-2|TRBJ2-1|.|.
TGCGCCAGCAGTGCAGGCCCAGGTGCGCAGTTCTTC
CASSAGPGAQFF
>TRBV10-3|TRBJ1-2|.|.
TGTGCCATCAGTGTCGAAGGAGGAATCTACGGCTACACCTTC
CAISVEGGIYGYTF
>TRBV6-2/TRBV6-3|TRBJ1-2|TRBD1|few
TGTGCCAGCAGCCACGGGAGAGGGACAGTTCGCGGCTACACCTTC
CASSHGRGTVRGYTF
>TRBV9|TRBJ1-2|.|.
TGTGCCAGCAGCGTAGGTCTAGCGGGGGCGGGAGACTATGGCTACACCTTC
CASSVGLAGAGDYGYTF
>TRBV15|TRBJ1-1|TRBD1|.
TGTGCCACCAGCTTTCGGACAGGGGGCTACACTGAAGCTTTCTTT
CATSFRTGGYTEAFF
>TRBV7-2|TRBJ2-3|TRBD1|.
TGTGCCAGCAGCTTGACAGGGGGCCGCACAGATACGCAGTATTTT
CASSLTGGRTDTQYF
>TRBV7-2|TRBJ2-3|TRBD1|.
TGTGCCAGCAGGGGACAGGGAACAGATACGCAGTATTTT
CASRGQGTDTQYF
>TRBV11-3|TRBJ2-1|.|once
TGTGCCAGCAGCTTCGGTTCAATTGATGAGCAGTTCTTC
CASSFGSIDEQFF
>TRBV5-1|TRBJ2-7|.|.
TGCGCCAGCAGCTTGCTTGACTCCGAGCAGTACTTC
CASSLLDSEQYF
>TRBV5-8|TRBJ2-5|TRBD1|.
TGTGCCAGCAGCTTGGGACAGGGAGTAGAGACCCAGTACTTC
CASSLGQGVETQYF
>TRBV5-1|TRBJ2-2|.|.
TGCGCCAGCAGCTTGGATGCCCAGGGAAGGGCCGGGGAGCTGTTTTTT
CASSLDAQGRAGELFF
>TRBV5-4|TRBJ2-2|TRBD1|.
TGTGCCAGCAGCTTGGGGACAGGACGGACCGGGGAGCTGTTTTTT
CASSLGTGRTGELFF
>TRBV3-1/TRBV3-2|TRBJ1-5|.|.
TGTGCCAGCAGCCAAGGCGGCGGTAATCGGCCCCAGCATTTT
CASSQGGGNRPQHF
>TRBV27|TRBJ2-1|TRBD2|.
TGTGCCAGCAGTCAGATAGCGGGAAGCTCCTACAATGAGCAGTTCTTC
CASSQIAGSSYNEQFF
>TRBV4-1|TRBJ1-4|.|few
TGCGCCAGCAGCCAGGGGCCAGCAACTAATGAAAAACTGTTTTTT
CASSQGPATNEKLFF
>TRBV5-1|TRBJ2-7|TRBD1|.
TGCGCCAGCAGCTCGACAGGGGTGCCCTACGAGCAGTACTTC
CASSSTGVPYEQYF
>TRBV7-3|TRBJ2-2|.|.
TGTGCCAGCAGCCCACTAGGGGGGGCCGGGGAGCTGTTTTTT
CASSPLGGAGELFF
>TRBV10-3|TRBJ2-1|.|.
TGTGCCATCCAGGACAAGGCCACGTACAATGAGCAGTTCTTC
CAIQDKATYNEQFF
>TRBV30|TRBJ1-6|.|.
TGTGCCTGGAGTGGCACAGGTTATAATTCACCCCTCCACTTT
CAWSGTGYNSPLHF
>TRBV29-1|TRBJ1-6|.|.
TGCAGCGTTGTTAGGAGACGGAACCATAATTCACCCCTCCACTTT
CSVVRRRNHNSPLHF
>TRBV4-1|TRBJ2-3|TRBD2|.
TGCGCCAGCAGCCAAGGGGCTAGCGGGAGTTTCACAGATACGCAGTATTTT
CASSQGASGSFTDTQYF
>TRBV6-5|TRBJ1-4|TRBD1|.
TGTGCCAGCACCCGGACAGGGCGTGAAAAACTGTTTTTT
CASTRTGREKLFF
>TRBV29-1|TRBJ1-2|TRBD1|.
TGCAGCGCCCGGGACAGGGGGCTTTATGGCTACACCTTC
CSARDRGLYGYTF
>TRBV6-1|TRBJ1-5|.|.
TGTGCCAGCAGTGACGTCGGATACTATAGCAATCAGCCCCAGCATTTT
CASSDVGYYSNQPQHF